A selection of T cell receptor beta chains follows, all from one sample in a study of OX40 agonist ivuxolimab in advanced cancers. TCRdb's table, derived via immunoSEQ multiplex PCR, lists solely in-frame clones and lacks some. Of around 68,000 clones listed, about 89% are singletons. The sample in question was CD4+ or CD8+ T cells sorted from blood, obtained in a trial of the OX40 agonist ivuxolimab. The receptors come from an adult with an advanced solid tumor such as melanoma, head and neck, liver or kidney cancer. Both conserved end residues are part of each CDR3. The order of the fields is V gene, J gene, D gene, clone size, CDR3 protein, CDR3 DNA. D genes are given only for firm matches. Size is stated for part of the rows, as once, few or many counts, or as a class when the clone is expanded.

>TRBV9|TRBJ2-1|TRBD1|once
CASSTTGGPYNEQFF
TGTGCCAGCAGCACAACAGGGGGCCCGTACAATGAGCAGTTCTTC
>TRBV28|TRBJ2-1|TRBD2|.
CASSSGSGLRYNEQFF
TGTGCCAGCAGCAGCGGGAGCGGACTCCGTTACAATGAGCAGTTCTTC
>TRBV29-1|TRBJ1-2|TRBD1|.
CSVPKLDREGSYTF
TGCAGCGTTCCAAAGTTGGACAGGGAGGGGAGCTACACCTTC
>TRBV2|TRBJ1-3|.|.
CASSEFAPTPHTIYF
TGTGCCAGCAGTGAATTCGCACCTACTCCTCACACCATATATTTT
>TRBV10-2|TRBJ2-7|TRBD2|once
CASSDPGLGSYEQYF
TGCGCCAGCAGTGACCCGGGACTAGGGTCCTACGAGCAGTACTTC
>TRBV18|TRBJ1-1|.|few
CASSPPAGGLNTEAFF
TGTGCCAGCTCACCTCCCGCGGGGGGCCTGAACACTGAAGCTTTCTTT
>TRBV11-2|TRBJ2-7|.|.
CASSLDRQVYEQYF
TGTGCCAGCAGCTTAGATCGACAGGTCTACGAGCAGTACTTC
>TRBV18|TRBJ1-5|TRBD1|.
CASSPNTGGAGQPQHF
TGTGCCAGCTCACCAAATACAGGGGGCGCGGGACAGCCCCAGCATTTT
>TRBV9|TRBJ2-3|TRBD2|.
CASSVWTGGPGRTDTQYF
TGTGCCAGCAGCGTCTGGACGGGGGGGCCGGGACGAACAGATACGCAGTATTTT
>TRBV7-8|TRBJ1-2|.|.
CASSSAHPDNYGYTF
TGTGCCAGCAGCTCCGCGCACCCAGATAACTATGGCTACACCTTC
>TRBV2|TRBJ1-1|.|few
CASGVRLNTEAFF
TGTGCCAGCGGGGTCAGATTGAACACTGAAGCTTTCTTT
>TRBV19|TRBJ1-1|TRBD1|few
CASSTDRDTEAFF
TGTGCCAGTAGTACCGACAGGGACACTGAAGCTTTCTTT
>TRBV6-5|TRBJ2-4|TRBD1|.
CASSYARNRGIQYF
TGTGCCAGCAGTTACGCTCGAAACAGGGGGATTCAGTACTTC
>TRBV7-2|TRBJ2-5|.|once
CASSLDRQYQETQYF
TGTGCCAGCAGCTTAGACCGTCAGTACCAAGAGACCCAGTACTTC
>TRBV4-3|TRBJ1-5|.|few
CASSQDYVGNQPQHF
TGCGCCAGCAGCCAAGATTACGTAGGAAATCAGCCCCAGCATTTT
>TRBV7-2|TRBJ2-7|.|.
CASSLGVSYEQYF
TGTGCCAGCAGCTTGGGGGTTTCCTACGAGCAGTACTTC
>TRBV7-9|TRBJ1-6|.|.
CASSPGQQDSPLHF
TGTGCCAGCAGCCCTGGACAGCAAGACTCACCCCTCCACTTT
>TRBV5-6|TRBJ2-7|.|.
CASSLRFPDRVEQYF
TGTGCCAGCAGCTTAAGGTTCCCCGATAGGGTCGAGCAGTACTTC
>TRBV19|TRBJ2-1|.|once
CASSTSGYEQFF
TGTGCCAGTAGTACCAGCGGTTATGAGCAGTTCTTC
>TRBV19|TRBJ2-5|TRBD1|.
CASSLQGAGETQYF
TGTGCCAGTAGTCTACAGGGGGCAGGGGAGACCCAGTACTTC
>TRBV18|TRBJ2-2|.|.
CASSPPSLTGELFF
TGTGCCAGCTCACCACCTTCACTAACCGGGGAGCTGTTTTTT
>TRBV21-1|TRBJ2-5|.|.
CASSIIRDRGPETQYF
TGTGCCAGCAGCATAATCCGGGACAGGGGTCCAGAGACCCAGTACTTC
>TRBV6-1|TRBJ2-3|.|.
CASSEHPRWADTQYF
TGTGCCAGCAGTGAACACCCACGGTGGGCAGATACGCAGTATTTT
>TRBV5-1|TRBJ2-7|TRBD1|.
CASSPGRPGQGGDEQYF
TGCGCCAGCAGCCCTGGTCGGCCGGGACAGGGTGGCGACGAGCAGTACTTC
>TRBV5-4|TRBJ2-7|TRBD1|.
CASSSRDRREQYF
TGTGCCAGCAGCTCCCGGGACAGGCGGGAGCAGTACTTC
>TRBV11-2|TRBJ1-3|.|.
CASSLERNTIYF
TGTGCCAGCAGCTTAGAGCGAAACACCATATATTTT
>TRBV7-9|TRBJ2-7|.|.
CASSLDIYEQYF
TGTGCCAGCAGCTTGGACATTTACGAGCAGTACTTC
>TRBV5-6|TRBJ1-2|.|.
CASSLGQLVNYGYTF
TGTGCCAGCAGCTTGGGACAGCTCGTTAACTATGGCTACACCTTC
>TRBV28|TRBJ1-5|.|.
CASSSGAQPQHF
TGTGCCAGCAGTTCCGGGGCACAGCCCCAGCATTTT
>TRBV5-4|TRBJ1-2|.|few
CASSLEPTNYGYTF
TGTGCCAGCAGCTTGGAACCCACCAACTATGGCTACACCTTC
>TRBV4-3|TRBJ1-1|.|.
CASSLRVNTEAFF
TGCGCCAGCAGCCTACGGGTGAACACTGAAGCTTTCTTT
>TRBV7-3|TRBJ2-3|.|.
CASSSGLRWITDTQYF
TGTGCCAGCAGCTCGGGACTCCGGTGGATCACAGATACGCAGTATTTT
>TRBV9|TRBJ2-7|.|.
CASSVGTASYEQYF
TGTGCCAGCAGCGTAGGGACGGCATCCTACGAGCAGTACTTC
>TRBV10-3|TRBJ2-4|TRBD1|.
CAISEGGDRFPLQYF
TGTGCCATCAGTGAAGGCGGGGACAGGTTCCCTCTTCAGTACTTC
>TRBV11-2|TRBJ2-7|.|.
CASSLDWSSYEQYF
TGTGCCAGCAGCCTCGACTGGTCCTCCTACGAGCAGTACTTC
>TRBV7-2|TRBJ2-7|.|.
CASRGKGLRSSYEQYF
TGTGCCAGCAGGGGCAAGGGACTGCGGAGCTCCTACGAGCAGTACTTC
>TRBV5-1|TRBJ2-5|.|few
CASSFGPIQGETQYF
TGCGCCAGCAGCTTCGGACCCATCCAGGGAGAGACCCAGTACTTC
>TRBV4-3|TRBJ1-3|.|.
CASSQDQGSGNTIYF
TGCGCCAGCAGCCAAGATCAGGGAAGTGGAAACACCATATATTTT
>TRBV5-1|TRBJ2-3|TRBD2|.
CASSFSGGTTDTQYF
TGCGCCAGCAGCTTTAGCGGGGGGACCACAGATACGCAGTATTTT
>TRBV6-5|TRBJ2-5|.|once
CASGGTSGQETQYF
TGTGCCAGCGGGGGGACGTCCGGGCAGGAGACCCAGTACTTC
>TRBV6-1|TRBJ2-3|.|few
CASSERVGANGNTQYF
TGTGCCAGCAGTGAAAGGGTGGGGGCGAATGGTAATACGCAGTATTTT
>TRBV9|TRBJ2-2|.|.
CASSVARGNTGELFF
TGTGCCAGCAGCGTAGCTCGGGGCAACACCGGGGAGCTGTTTTTT
>TRBV6-6|TRBJ2-2|.|few
CASVRGGELFF
TGTGCCAGCGTCAGGGGCGGGGAGCTGTTTTTT
>TRBV19|TRBJ2-7|TRBD1|.
CASSSDRGIGEQYF
TGTGCCAGTAGTAGCGACAGGGGCATAGGCGAGCAGTACTTC
>TRBV6-6|TRBJ2-5|TRBD2|.
CATTGLAGAKTQYF
TGTGCCACCACCGGACTAGCGGGCGCCAAGACCCAGTACTTC
>TRBV28|TRBJ1-1|.|.
CASSLNIRRTEAFF
TGTGCCAGCAGTTTAAATATCCGAAGGACTGAAGCTTTCTTT
>TRBV7-3|TRBJ2-1|.|once
CASSLQRTNEQFF
TGTGCCAGCAGCCTCCAAAGGACCAATGAGCAGTTCTTC
>TRBV5-1|TRBJ2-1|TRBD2|.
CASWGGTHQGDEQFF
TGCGCCAGCTGGGGGGGGACCCACCAAGGGGATGAGCAGTTCTTC